This T cell receptor beta chain originates from a study of blood T cell repertoires in COVID-19. Study-wide context: Acute-phase and convalescent COVID-19 samples originated in the United States, Italy and Spain.

Trimming left V 5 bases short and J 3 bases short, with 16 bases between. The CDR3 has 15 amino acids. Germline-derived CDR1 and CDR2 are SGHVS and FQNEAQ. As processed by the authors: Amplification from reference gene primers served as the basis for estimated nucleated cell counts. The table came from immunoSEQ multiplex PCR; TCRdb's copy has only in-frame clones and leaves some out. That table supplies the V and J calls and clone size; D and trimming were determined from the DNA. The table has about 190,000 clones, about four fifths seen once. The V and J genes are TRBV7-8 and TRBJ1-1; perhaps TRBD1 as D (6 bases). The sequence was collected from a man aged 55 to 70 with acute or convalescent COVID-19. The sample was peripheral blood. CDR3 bases: TGTGCCAGCAGCCGAGAGGGCAGGGGATACACTGAAGCTTTCTTT. This gives the protein CASSREGRGYTEAFF.